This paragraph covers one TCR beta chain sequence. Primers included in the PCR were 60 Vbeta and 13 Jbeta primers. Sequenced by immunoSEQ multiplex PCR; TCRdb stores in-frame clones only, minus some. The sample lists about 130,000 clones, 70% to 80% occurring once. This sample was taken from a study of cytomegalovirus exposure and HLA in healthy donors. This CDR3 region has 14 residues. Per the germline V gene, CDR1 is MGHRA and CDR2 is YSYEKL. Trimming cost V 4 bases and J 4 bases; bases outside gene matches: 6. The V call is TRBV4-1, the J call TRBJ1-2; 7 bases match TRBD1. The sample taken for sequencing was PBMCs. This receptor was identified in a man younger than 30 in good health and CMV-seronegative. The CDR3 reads CASSPRQGTYGYTF. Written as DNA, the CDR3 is TGCGCCAGCAGCCCGAGACAGGGCACCTATGGCTACACCTTC.